This T cell receptor beta chain was sequenced during a study of blood T cell repertoires in COVID-19. Profiling relied on immunoSEQ multiplex PCR, and the TCRdb table lists in-frame clones only, not all of them. This table holds 200,000 to 250,000 clones, about 85% found once. This sequence was found in a woman aged 45-60 years with COVID-19, enrolled during active disease. Sequencing used peripheral blood.

Here the CDR3 DNA reads TGCGCCAGCCCCCCTCGAGAGGGGGCAGTGTCTTCCTACGAGCAGTACGTC. It yields the protein CASPPREGAVSSYEQYV. This sequence joins TRBV23-1 and TRBJ2-7, with 7 bases fitting TRBD1. TRBV23-1 is known as an ORF, though its function is uncertain. V shed 8 bases, J shed 1 base, and the junction held 17 bases outside the gene matches. The CDR3 spans 17 residues.